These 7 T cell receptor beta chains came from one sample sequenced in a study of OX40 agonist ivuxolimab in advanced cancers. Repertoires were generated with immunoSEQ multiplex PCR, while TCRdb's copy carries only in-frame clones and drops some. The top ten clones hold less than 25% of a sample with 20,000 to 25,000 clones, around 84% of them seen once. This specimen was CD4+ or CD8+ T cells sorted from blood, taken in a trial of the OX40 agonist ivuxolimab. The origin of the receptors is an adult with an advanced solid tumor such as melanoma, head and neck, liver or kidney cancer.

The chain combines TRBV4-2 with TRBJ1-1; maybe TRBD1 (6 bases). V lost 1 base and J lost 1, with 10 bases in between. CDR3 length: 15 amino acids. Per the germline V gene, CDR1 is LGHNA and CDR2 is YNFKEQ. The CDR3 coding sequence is TGTGCCAGCAGCCAAGCCCCGGGGGCGAACACTGAAGCTTTCTTT. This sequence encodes CASSQAPGANTEAFF.

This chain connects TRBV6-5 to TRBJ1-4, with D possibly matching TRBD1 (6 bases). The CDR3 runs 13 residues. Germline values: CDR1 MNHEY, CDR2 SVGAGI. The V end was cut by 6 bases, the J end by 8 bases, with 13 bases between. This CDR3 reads CASRAGAMEKLFF. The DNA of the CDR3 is TGTGCCAGCAGAGCAGGGGCGATGGAAAAACTGTTTTTT.

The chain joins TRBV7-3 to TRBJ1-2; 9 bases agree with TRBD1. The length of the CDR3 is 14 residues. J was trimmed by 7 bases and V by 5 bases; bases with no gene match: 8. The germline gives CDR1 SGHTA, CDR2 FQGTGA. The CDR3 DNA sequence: TGTGCCAGCAGCACGACTCCGACAGGGGGTGGCTACACCTTC. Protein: CASSTTPTGGGYTF.

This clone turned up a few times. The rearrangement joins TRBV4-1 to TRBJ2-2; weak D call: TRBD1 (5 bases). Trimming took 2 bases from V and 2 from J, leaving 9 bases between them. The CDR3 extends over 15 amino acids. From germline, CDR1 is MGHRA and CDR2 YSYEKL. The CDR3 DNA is TGCGCCAGCAGCCAATTGACAGATAACACCGGGGAGCTGTTTTTT. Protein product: CASSQLTDNTGELFF.

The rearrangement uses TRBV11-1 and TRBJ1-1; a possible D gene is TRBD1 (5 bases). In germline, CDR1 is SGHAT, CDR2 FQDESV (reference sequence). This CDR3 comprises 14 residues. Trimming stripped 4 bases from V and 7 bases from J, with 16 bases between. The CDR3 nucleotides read TGTGCCAGCAGCTGGGGGGTTGAGGTTGTTGAAGCTTTCTTT. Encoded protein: CASSWGVEVVEAFF.

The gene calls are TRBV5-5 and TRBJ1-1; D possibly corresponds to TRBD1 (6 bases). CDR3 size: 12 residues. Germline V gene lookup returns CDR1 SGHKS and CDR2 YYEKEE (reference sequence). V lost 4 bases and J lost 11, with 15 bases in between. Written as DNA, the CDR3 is TGTGCCAGCAGCGATGGCGGGGGGCTTGCTTTCTTT. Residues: CASSDGGGLAFF. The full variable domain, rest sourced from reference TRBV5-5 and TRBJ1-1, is DAGVTQSPTHLIKTRGQQVTLRCSPISGHKSVSWYQQVLGQGPQFIFQYYEKEERGRGNFPDRFSARQFPNYSSELNVNALLLGDSALYLCASSDGGGLAFFGQGTRLTVV.

The DNA of the CDR3 is TGTGCCAGCAGTTTCGGTAGAGATAATGAAAAACTGTTTTTT. This translates into CASSFGRDNEKLFF. The rearrangement joins TRBV28 to TRBJ1-4, with D uncertain. From germline, CDR1 is MDHEN and CDR2 SYDVKM. V shed 3 bases and J shed 4 bases, with 9 bases lying between them. The CDR3 is 14 residues long.